Below, 25 T cell receptor beta chains from the same sample are listed, as sequenced in a study of blood T cell repertoires in COVID-19. Method: immunoSEQ multiplex PCR; TCRdb's copy keeps in-frame clones and lacks some. The sample yields roughly 150,000 clones, over 90% seen once. The source material was peripheral blood. These receptors were taken from a woman in her sixties with COVID-19, enrolled during active disease.

The chain uses TRBV12-5 and TRBJ1-1; no clear D. This CDR3 region has 16 residues. CDR1 is LGHNT, CDR2 FRNRAP, per germline. V was pared by 0 bases and J by 1 base, with 12 bases between. CDR3 sequence: CASGLVLDRANTEAFF. In DNA form, the CDR3 reads TGTGCTAGTGGTTTGGTACTAGATCGGGCGAACACTGAAGCTTTCTTT.

The chain joins TRBV5-1 to TRBJ2-1, with D maybe TRBD2 (5 bases). The CDR3 totals 15 residues. Germline CDR1 is SGHRS and CDR2 is YFSETQ. V lost 1 base and J lost 1, with 9 bases in between. The CDR3 reads CASSLRTGSYNEQFF. DNA of the CDR3: TGCGCCAGCAGCTTGAGGACTGGATCCTACAATGAGCAGTTCTTC.

The V call is TRBV4-1, the J call TRBJ1-3; tentative D call: TRBD1 (5 bases). From germline, CDR1 is MGHRA and CDR2 YSYEKL. This CDR3 contains 15 residues. V lost 2 bases, J lost 4 bases, and 12 bases lay in between. As DNA, the CDR3 is TGCGCCAGCAGCCAACAGGGAACTGGAGGAAACACCATATATTTT. Amino acid sequence: CASSQQGTGGNTIYF.

This clone was observed a handful of times. The chain recombines TRBV6-6 with TRBJ1-2, with 7 bases that match TRBD1. The CDR3 contains 13 residues. The germline V gene has CDR1 MNHNY and CDR2 SVGAGI (reference sequence). V was pared by 5 bases and J by 4 bases, with 4 bases of the junction left unmatched. DNA of the CDR3: TGTGCCAGCAGTATCGGGACAGCCTATGGCTACACCTTC. Protein: CASSIGTAYGYTF.

For the CDR3, the DNA is TGTGCCAGCGGGGCGGACGGTCGTAACACTGAAGCTTTCTTT. Encoded protein: CASGADGRNTEAFF. The V gene is TRBV11-2, the J gene TRBJ1-1; TRBD1 might be the D (5 bases). Trimming took off 8 bases at V and 2 bases at J, with 15 bases between the two ends. The germline V gene encodes CDR1 SGHAT and CDR2 FQNNGV. This CDR3 spans 14 amino acids.

The chain carries TRBV5-5 and TRBJ1-5, with TRBD1 matching 7 bases. Germline V CDR1 and CDR2: SGHKS, YYEKEE (reference sequence). The CDR3 covers 17 residues. The ends lost 4 bases at V and 1 base at J; junction bases unmatched: 11. For the CDR3, the DNA is TGTGCCAGCAGCGGAACCCTATGGGACAGCAGCAATCAGCCCCAGCATTTT. Its protein product is CASSGTLWDSSNQPQHF.

This chain links TRBV19 with TRBJ1-2; TRBD1 matches 7 bases. This CDR3 is built from 14 residues. CDR1 LNHDA and CDR2 SQIVND come from the germline V gene (reference sequence). V lost 4 bases and J lost 2; bases outside the gene matches: 4. The CDR3 sequence: CASSTVQGNYGYTF. Written as DNA, the CDR3 is TGTGCCAGTAGTACTGTACAGGGGAACTATGGCTACACCTTC.

This clone has just one count. The J gene is TRBJ1-2, the V gene TRBV4-2, with D unresolved. From germline, CDR1 is LGHNA and CDR2 YNFKEQ. V shed 8 bases and J shed 4 bases, with 14 bases lying between them. This CDR3 has 13 amino acids. In DNA, the CDR3 is TGTGCCAGCGGGCGGGATTCCGCCTATGGCTACACCTTC. Its protein is CASGRDSAYGYTF.

The chain couples TRBV7-6 to TRBJ2-5; TRBD1 matches at 7 bases. CDR1 is SGHVS and CDR2 is FNYEAQ in the germline V gene. The CDR3 covers 14 residues. The J segment lost 4 bases and the V segment lost 5 bases, leaving 7 bases of the junction unmatched. This CDR3 reads CASSTRQGVETQYF. The CDR3 DNA reads as TGTGCCAGCAGCACCAGACAGGGAGTAGAGACCCAGTACTTC.

This rearrangement joins TRBV7-2 to TRBJ2-4; D is perhaps TRBD1 (5 bases). V was clipped by 4 bases and J by 1 base, with 11 bases between them. CDR1 is SGHTA and CDR2 is FQGNSA in the germline V gene. The CDR3 length is 15 residues. CDR3: CASSSTGLAKNIQYF. In DNA form, the CDR3 reads TGTGCCAGCAGCTCAACAGGTTTGGCCAAAAACATTCAGTACTTC.

V gene TRBV30 combines with J gene TRBJ1-4; D unclear. Germline V lookup: CDR1 GTSNPN, CDR2 SVGIG (reference sequence). Deletions cut 4 bases from V and 3 bases from J, with 12 bases between. The CDR3 has 14 residues. The CDR3 region is CAWNYGVANEKLFF. The CDR3 DNA reads TGTGCCTGGAATTACGGAGTGGCTAATGAAAAACTGTTTTTT. The entire variable domain, with the rest obtained from reference TRBV30 and TRBJ1-4, is as follows: SQTIHQWPATLVQPVGSPLSLECTVEGTSNPNLYWYRQAAGRGLQLLFYSVGIGQISSEVPQNLSASRPQDRQFILSSKKLLLSDSGFYLCAWNYGVANEKLFFGSGTQLSVL.

The J gene is TRBJ2-1, the V gene TRBV10-3; perhaps TRBD2 as D (6 bases). This CDR3 has 15 residues. In germline, CDR1 is ENHRY, CDR2 SYGVKD. V shed 8 bases and J shed 9 bases, with 23 bases lying between them. The CDR3 sequence: CAISLGGSLSGEQFF. The DNA for the CDR3 is TGTGCCATCTCCCTCGGGGGATCCCTGAGTGGTGAGCAGTTCTTC.

V and J are TRBV19 and TRBJ2-2; D may be TRBD2 (5 bases). CDR1 is LNHDA and CDR2 is SQIVND in the germline V gene (reference sequence). The CDR3 has 14 residues. The V end was cut by 4 bases, the J end by 3 bases, with 9 bases between. The CDR3 region has the DNA TGTGCCAGTAGTACCGGGATATACACCGGGGAGCTGTTTTTT. Residues: CASSTGIYTGELFF.

CDR3 amino acids: CASSLSTGGSSPLHF. The CDR3 DNA reads as TGCGCCAGCAGCTTGTCGACAGGGGGTTCGTCACCCCTCCACTTT. The rearrangement uses TRBV5-1 and TRBJ1-6; 9 nucleotides align to TRBD1. The CDR3 is made up of 15 amino acids. The V gene end was trimmed by 1 base and the J gene end by 10 bases; junction bases not matched to a gene: 6. CDR1 is SGHRS and CDR2 is YFSETQ in the germline V gene. The entire variable domain, with the rest obtained from reference TRBV5-1 and TRBJ1-6, is as follows: KAGVTQTPRYLIKTRGQQVTLSCSPISGHRSVSWYQQTPGQGLQFLFEYFSETQRNKGNFPGRFSGRQFSNSRSEMNVSTLELGDSALYLCASSLSTGGSSPLHFGNGTRLTVT.

The genes are TRBV29-1 and TRBJ2-2; perhaps TRBD1 as D (5 bases). Germline CDR1 reads SQVTM; CDR2 reads ANQGSEA. This CDR3 region has 14 residues. V lost 5 bases to trimming and J lost 0 bases, with 10 bases between them. CDR3 protein: CSVTGPANTGELFF. In nucleotides, the CDR3 is TGCAGCGTTACAGGTCCCGCGAACACCGGGGAGCTGTTTTTT.

The rearrangement links TRBV7-9 to TRBJ1-2; D gene unclear. This CDR3 spans 15 amino acids. Germline loops: CDR1 SEHNR, CDR2 FQNEAQ (reference sequence). Trimming stripped 0 bases from V and 5 bases from J, with 13 bases between. This chain's CDR3 is CASSLAPVGYYGYTF. DNA of the CDR3: TGTGCCAGCAGCTTAGCTCCGGTCGGGTATTATGGCTACACCTTC. Using reference TRBV7-9 and TRBJ1-2 for the parts outside the CDR3, the full variable domain is DTGVSQNPRHKITKRGQNVTFRCDPISEHNRLYWYRQTLGQGPEFLTYFQNEAQLEKSRLLSDRFSAERPKGSFSTLEIQRTEQGDSAMYLCASSLAPVGYYGYTFGSGTRLTVV.

The CDR3 spells CASTLVGGNNEQFF. DNA of the CDR3: TGCGCCAGCACCCTCGTTGGGGGGAACAATGAGCAGTTCTTC. The rearrangement joins TRBV5-1 to TRBJ2-1, with D possibly TRBD2 on 6 matching bases. V lost 6 bases and J 5 bases, leaving 15 bases between the germline ends. CDR3 length: 14 amino acids. CDR1 is SGHRS, CDR2 YFSETQ, per germline. The full variable domain, in which reference TRBV5-1 and TRBJ2-1 provide the parts outside the CDR3, is KAGVTQTPRYLIKTRGQQVTLSCSPISGHRSVSWYQQTPGQGLQFLFEYFSETQRNKGNFPGRFSGRQFSNSRSEMNVSTLELGDSALYLCASTLVGGNNEQFFGPGTRLTVL.

The CDR3 region has the DNA TGTGCCAGCTCGCCCGGAATCGTTCCCCAGGGAGCTTTCTTT. This translates into CASSPGIVPQGAFF. The chain is built from TRBV11-2 and TRBJ1-1; TRBD1 might be the D (5 bases). V was shortened by 8 bases and J by 10 bases, with 23 bases between the two germline ends. Germline CDR1 and CDR2: SGHAT and FQNNGV. CDR3 length equals 14 residues.

V is TRBV27 and J is TRBJ2-7; a possible D gene is TRBD1 (6 bases). Germline V gene lookup returns CDR1 MNHEY and CDR2 SMNVEV (reference sequence). Trimming took off 4 bases at V and 4 bases at J, with 11 bases between the two ends. The CDR3 length is 13 residues. For the CDR3, the DNA is TGTGCCAGCAGTTGGCAACAGGGATACGAGCAGTACTTC. Amino acid sequence: CASSWQQGYEQYF.

The J gene is TRBJ1-5, the V gene TRBV19; 8 nucleotides align to TRBD1. V shed 5 bases and J 4 bases; nucleotides not matched to a gene: 10. Germline loops: CDR1 LNHDA, CDR2 SQIVND (reference sequence). The CDR3 runs 16 residues. In DNA form, the CDR3 reads TGTGCCAGTAGTTTCCTCGACAGGGGTGGTAATCAGCCCCAGCATTTT. Translating gives CASSFLDRGGNQPQHF.

This clone appeared a single time. This chain links TRBV9 with TRBJ1-2, with D perhaps TRBD1 (6 bases). V lost 3 bases and J lost 4, with 7 bases in between. The CDR3 is 12 residues long. Germline V gene data show CDR1 as SGDLS and CDR2 as YYNGEE. CDR3 nucleotides: TGTGCCAGCAGCGCGACAGGCTATGGCTACACCTTC. This gives the protein CASSATGYGYTF.

The chain couples TRBV19 to TRBJ2-4; 10 nucleotides match TRBD1. Germline CDR1 and CDR2: LNHDA and SQIVND (reference sequence). The CDR3 sequence is 19 residues long. The junction had 18 bases not matched to a gene; V was cut back by 10 bases and J by 0 bases. The CDR3 is CATPLVGTGVKIAKNIQYF. CDR3 in DNA: TGTGCCACACCACTTGTCGGGACAGGGGTCAAAATAGCCAAAAACATTCAGTACTTC.

V gene TRBV19 combines with J gene TRBJ1-1; unclear D gene. From germline, CDR1 is LNHDA and CDR2 SQIVND (reference sequence). V was cut by 6 bases and J by 4 bases, with 15 bases left in between. The CDR3 loop spans 14 amino acids. CDR3 nucleotides: TGTGCCAGTAGGGTTGTGGAGGCGAGCACTGAAGCTTTCTTT. Translation: CASRVVEASTEAFF.

The chain links TRBV6-5 to TRBJ1-6; 7 positions agree with TRBD1. V dropped 0 bases and J dropped 9; count of bases not matched to a gene: 5. The V gene's germline CDR1 is MNHEY and CDR2 SVGAGI. The CDR3 is made up of 15 amino acids. CDR3 nucleotide sequence: TGTGCCAGCAGTTACTCTGGGGGACAGCCTTCACCCCTCCACTTT. The encoded protein is CASSYSGGQPSPLHF.

The rearrangement joins TRBV6-5 to TRBJ2-7; the D gene is possibly TRBD1 (7 bases). Germline CDR1 MNHEY, CDR2 SVGAGI. The CDR3 is 12 amino acids. The ends were cut back, 2 bases at V and 9 bases at J, with 11 bases in the middle. As DNA, the CDR3 is TGTGCCAGCAGTTACGGAGGGGGCGGGCAGTACTTC. This gives the protein CASSYGGGGQYF.